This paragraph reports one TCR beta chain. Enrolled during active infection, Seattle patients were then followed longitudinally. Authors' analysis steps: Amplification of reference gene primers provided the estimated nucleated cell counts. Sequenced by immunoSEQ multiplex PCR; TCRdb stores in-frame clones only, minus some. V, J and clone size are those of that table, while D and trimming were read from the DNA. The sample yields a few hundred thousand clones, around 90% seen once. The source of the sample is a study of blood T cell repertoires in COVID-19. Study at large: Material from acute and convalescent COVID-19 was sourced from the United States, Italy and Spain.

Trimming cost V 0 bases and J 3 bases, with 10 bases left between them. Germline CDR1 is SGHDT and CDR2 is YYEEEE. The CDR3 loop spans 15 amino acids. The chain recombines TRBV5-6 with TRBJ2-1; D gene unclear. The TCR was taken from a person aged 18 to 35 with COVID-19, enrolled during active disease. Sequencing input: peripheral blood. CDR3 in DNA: TGTGCCAGCAGCTTGGACTCGCTTGTCTACAATGAGCAGTTCTTC. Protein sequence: CASSLDSLVYNEQFF.